This entry lists 17 T cell receptor beta chains sequenced from one sample in a study of blood T cell repertoires in COVID-19. Here immunoSEQ multiplex PCR was the method, and the copy in TCRdb shows in-frame clones only, minus some. The sample has about 180,000 clones, approximately 88% seen once. The sequenced material came from peripheral blood. These receptors all come from a woman aged 25-40 years with acute or convalescent COVID-19.

V and J are TRBV24-1 and TRBJ2-1; D not resolved. The CDR3 covers 11 residues. V dropped 1 base and J dropped 9 bases, with 3 bases sitting between them. Per the germline V gene, CDR1 is KGHDR and CDR2 is SFDVKD. DNA of the CDR3: TGTGCCACCAGTGATTTTCTTGAGCAGTTCTTC. The encoded protein is CATSDFLEQFF.

The V call is TRBV10-2, the J call TRBJ1-4; the D is unclear. Germline-derived CDR1 and CDR2 are WSHSY and SAAADI. The CDR3 extends over 12 amino acids. V was clipped by 6 bases and J by 3 bases, with 5 bases between them. In DNA, the CDR3 is TGCGCCAGCAGCCAGGCTAATGAAAAACTGTTTTTT. Translation: CASSQANEKLFF.

V is TRBV5-1 and J is TRBJ2-1, with TRBD2 matching over 7 bases. The CDR3 covers 16 residues. The J segment lost 5 bases and the V segment lost 4 bases, leaving 12 bases of the junction unmatched. The V gene's germline CDR1 is SGHRS and CDR2 YFSETQ. This chain's CDR3 is CASSATGRDYNNEQFF. Written as DNA, the CDR3 is TGCGCCAGCAGCGCGACTGGTCGGGACTACAACAATGAGCAGTTCTTC.

The chain employs TRBV2 and TRBJ2-5; 8 bases line up with TRBD1. This CDR3 contains 12 residues. In germline, CDR1 is SNHLY, CDR2 FYNNEI. V shed 9 bases, J shed 5 bases, and the junction held 5 bases outside the gene matches. CDR3 DNA: TGTGCCAGGAGGACAGGGACGGAGACCCAGTACTTC. It encodes CARRTGTETQYF. Full variable domain (missing parts from reference TRBV2 and TRBJ2-5): EPEVTQTPSHQVTQMGQEVILRCVPISNHLYFYWYRQILGQKVEFLVSFYNNEISEKSEIFDDQFSVERPDGSNFTLKIRSTKLEDSAMYFCARRTGTETQYFGPGTRLLVL.

Comments on this clone: The same CDR3 is also encoded by other DNA sequences in this sample. This chain joins TRBV5-4 and TRBJ2-1, with D hard to call. Germline V gene data show CDR1 as SGHNT and CDR2 as YYREEE (reference sequence). This CDR3 is built from 12 residues. V was cut by 0 bases and J by 8 bases, with 6 bases left in between. CDR3 DNA sequence: TGTGCCAGCAGCTTGGACAGATATGAGCAGTTCTTC. Amino acids: CASSLDRYEQFF.

V gene TRBV9 combines with J gene TRBJ2-7, with 7 bases that match TRBD1. The V gene's germline CDR1 is SGDLS and CDR2 YYNGEE. Trimming at V came to 4 bases and at J to 6 bases, leaving 7 bases not matched to a gene. The CDR3 sequence is 13 residues long. The CDR3 loop reads CASSLRQGSEQYF. Written as DNA, the CDR3 is TGTGCCAGCAGCCTACGACAGGGATCCGAGCAGTACTTC. The entire variable domain, with the rest obtained from reference TRBV9 and TRBJ2-7, is as follows: DSGVTQTPKHLITATGQRVTLRCSPRSGDLSVYWYQQSLDQGLQFLIQYYNGEERAKGNILERFSAQQFPDLHSELNLSSLELGDSALYFCASSLRQGSEQYFGPGTRLTVT.

The V and J genes are TRBV6-1 and TRBJ1-1; D is undetermined. V was clipped by 2 bases and J by 10 bases, with 14 bases between them. The germline CDR1 and CDR2 sequences are MNHNS and SASEGT. This CDR3 contains 13 residues. The CDR3 loop reads CASSESQERPAFF. In DNA form, the CDR3 reads TGTGCCAGCAGTGAATCCCAGGAACGACCAGCTTTCTTT.

In nucleotides, the CDR3 is TGTGCCAGCAGCCGCCGACAGGTTTACTATGGCTACACCTTC. Its translation: CASSRRQVYYGYTF. The chain combines TRBV28 with TRBJ1-2, with D possibly being TRBD1 (6 bases). This CDR3 has 14 amino acids. The germline gives CDR1 MDHEN, CDR2 SYDVKM. The V end was cut by 6 bases, the J end by 3 bases, with 14 bases between.

Concerning this clone itself: This sample includes further DNA sequences coding for the same CDR3. The genes are TRBV18 and TRBJ2-6; 8 bases align to TRBD2. Germline V gives CDR1 KGHSH, CDR2 LQKENI. The CDR3 length is 16 residues. V gave up 0 bases and J gave up 4 bases; unmatched junction bases: 2. The CDR3 nucleotides read TGTGCCAGCTCACCACCCGGGGGGGCCGGGGCCAACGTCCTGACTTTC. Translated, it gives CASSPPGGAGANVLTF. The whole variable domain, filled in from reference TRBV18 and TRBJ2-6, reads NAGVMQNPRHLVRRRGQEARLRCSPMKGHSHVYWYRQLPEEGLKFMVYLQKENIIDESGMPKERFSAEFPKEGPSILRIQQVVRGDSAAYFCASSPPGGAGANVLTFGAGSRLTVL.

The chain combines TRBV9 with TRBJ2-5; 7 bases are a match to TRBD1. Looked up from germline, CDR1 is SGDLS and CDR2 is YYNGEE. Trimming at V came to 0 bases and at J to 9 bases, leaving 8 bases not matched to a gene. CDR3 length: 14 residues. This CDR3 reads CASSVDPGTASQYF. The DNA for the CDR3 is TGTGCCAGCAGCGTAGACCCCGGGACAGCCTCCCAGTACTTC.

This chain links TRBV3-1 (or the pseudogene TRBV3-2) with TRBJ2-7; D may be TRBD2 (5 bases). V lost 4 bases and J lost 4, with 17 bases in between. The CDR3 length is 15 residues. Germline V gives CDR1 LGHDT, CDR2 YNNKEL (reference sequence). In nucleotides, the CDR3 is TGTGCCAGCAGCCTAAGAGGGAAATTGTCTTACGAGCAGTACTTC. Its translation is CASSLRGKLSYEQYF.

The chain employs TRBV27 and TRBJ2-7, with TRBD2 identical over 7 bases. The CDR3 has 17 residues. V lost 3 bases and J lost 5; bases outside the gene matches: 16. CDR1 is MNHEY and CDR2 is SMNVEV in the germline V gene (reference sequence). CDR3 in DNA: TGTGCCAGCAGTTTTTGGGGACCTGGGTCGGGGGGAAACGAGCAGTACTTC. It specifies CASSFWGPGSGGNEQYF.

The genes are TRBV6-1 and TRBJ1-3, with TRBD1 identical over 7 bases. J gave up 0 bases and V 2 bases, and 13 bases lay outside the gene matches. The CDR3 consists of 19 residues. Germline CDR1 MNHNS, CDR2 SASEGT. The CDR3 DNA reads as TGTGCCAGCAGTGAATTTTCTTTGGAAGGGGGCCCCTCTGGAAACACCATATATTTT. The encoded protein is CASSEFSLEGGPSGNTIYF.

This rearrangement joins TRBV7-9 to TRBJ1-2; 7 bases are shared with TRBD1. Germline CDR1 SEHNR, CDR2 FQNEAQ (reference sequence). CDR3 size: 13 residues. V shed 5 bases, J shed 6 bases, and the junction held 6 bases outside the gene matches. The CDR3 sequence is CASSPTDRDGYTF. The CDR3, as DNA: TGTGCCAGCAGCCCGACAGACAGGGATGGCTACACCTTC.

V gene TRBV28 combines with J gene TRBJ2-1; 7 bases map to TRBD2. Germline V gene lookup returns CDR1 MDHEN and CDR2 SYDVKM. This CDR3 spans 16 amino acids. J was trimmed by 7 bases and V by 7 bases; bases with no gene match: 16. In nucleotides, the CDR3 is TGTGCCAGCACCCACGGGACTGGCGGGAGAATAAATGAGCAGTTCTTC. This gives the protein CASTHGTGGRINEQFF.

The CDR3 spells CASSLADVRGKLFF. The CDR3 coding sequence is TGTGCCAGCAGCTTAGCGGACGTTAGGGGAAAACTGTTTTTT. This chain links TRBV7-9 with TRBJ1-4; TRBD1 might be the D (5 bases). Trimming removed 0 bases from V and 10 bases from J, with 12 bases in between. The germline V gene encodes CDR1 SEHNR and CDR2 FQNEAQ (reference sequence). The CDR3 is 14 amino acids.

This clone was counted ten times or more. The chain carries TRBV9 and TRBJ1-6, with 7 bases that match TRBD1. Germline CDR1 and CDR2: SGDLS and YYNGEE. This CDR3 region has 13 residues. The J segment lost 4 bases and the V segment lost 5 bases, leaving 0 bases of the junction unmatched. The CDR3 coding sequence is TGTGCCAGCAGGACAGGGTATAATTCACCCCTCCACTTT. It encodes CASRTGYNSPLHF. Drawing the rest from reference TRBV9 and TRBJ1-6, the complete variable domain is DSGVTQTPKHLITATGQRVTLRCSPRSGDLSVYWYQQSLDQGLQFLIQYYNGEERAKGNILERFSAQQFPDLHSELNLSSLELGDSALYFCASRTGYNSPLHFGNGTRLTVT.